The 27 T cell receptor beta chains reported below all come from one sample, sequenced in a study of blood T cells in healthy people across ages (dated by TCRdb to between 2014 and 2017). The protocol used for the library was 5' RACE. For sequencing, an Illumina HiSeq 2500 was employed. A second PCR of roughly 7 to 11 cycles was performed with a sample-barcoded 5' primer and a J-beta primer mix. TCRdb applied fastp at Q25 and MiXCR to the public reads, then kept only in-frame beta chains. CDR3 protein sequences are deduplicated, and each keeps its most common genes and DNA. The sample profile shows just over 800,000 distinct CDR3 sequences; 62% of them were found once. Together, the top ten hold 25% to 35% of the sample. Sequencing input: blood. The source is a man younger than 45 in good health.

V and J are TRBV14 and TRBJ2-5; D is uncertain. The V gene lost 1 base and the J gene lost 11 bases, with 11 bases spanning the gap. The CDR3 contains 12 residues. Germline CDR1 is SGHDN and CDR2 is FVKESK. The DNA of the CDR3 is TGTGCCAGCAGCCAAGTTTTGGCTAAGCAGTACTTC. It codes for CASSQVLAKQYF.

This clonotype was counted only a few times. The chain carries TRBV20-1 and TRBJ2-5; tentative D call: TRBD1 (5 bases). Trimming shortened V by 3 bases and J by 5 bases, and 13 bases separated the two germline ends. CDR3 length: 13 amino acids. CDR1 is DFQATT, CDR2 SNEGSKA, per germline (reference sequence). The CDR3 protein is CSARIRVGETQYF. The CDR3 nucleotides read TGCAGTGCTAGGATCAGGGTGGGGGAGACCCAGTACTTC.

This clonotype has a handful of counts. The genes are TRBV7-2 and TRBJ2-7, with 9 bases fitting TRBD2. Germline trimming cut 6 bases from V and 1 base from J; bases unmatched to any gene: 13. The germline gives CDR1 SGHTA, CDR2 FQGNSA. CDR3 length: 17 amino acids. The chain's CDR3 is CASSQRAASGVSYEQYF. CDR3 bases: TGTGCCAGCAGTCAACGGGCGGCTAGCGGGGTTTCCTACGAGCAGTACTTC.

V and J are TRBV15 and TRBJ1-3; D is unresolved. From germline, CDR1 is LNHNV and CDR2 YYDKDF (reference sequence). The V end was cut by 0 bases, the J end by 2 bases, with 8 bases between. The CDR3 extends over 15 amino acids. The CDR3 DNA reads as TGTGCCACCAGCAGAGATCCGGGAACTGGAAACACCATATATTTT. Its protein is CATSRDPGTGNTIYF. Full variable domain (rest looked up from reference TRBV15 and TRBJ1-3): DAMVIQNPRYQVTQFGKPVTLSCSQTLNHNVMYWYQQKSSQAPKLLFHYYDKDFNNEADTPDNFQSRRPNTSFCFLDIRSPGLGDTAMYLCATSRDPGTGNTIYFGEGSWLTVV.

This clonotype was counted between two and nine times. Written as DNA, the CDR3 is TGTGCCAGCACCAATACCTACGAGCAGTACTTC. This codes for CASTNTYEQYF. The chain employs TRBV3-1 and TRBJ2-7, with D uncertain. This CDR3 has 11 residues. The V gene lost 7 bases and the J gene lost 2 bases, with 6 bases spanning the gap. Germline V gene data show CDR1 as LGHDT and CDR2 as YNNKEL (reference sequence).

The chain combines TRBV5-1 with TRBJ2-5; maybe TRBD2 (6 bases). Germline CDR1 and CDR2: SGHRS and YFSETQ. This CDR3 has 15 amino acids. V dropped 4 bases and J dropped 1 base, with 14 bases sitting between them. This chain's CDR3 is CASSLTGTPQETQYF. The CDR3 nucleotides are TGCGCCAGCAGCCTAACTGGGACTCCCCAAGAGACCCAGTACTTC.

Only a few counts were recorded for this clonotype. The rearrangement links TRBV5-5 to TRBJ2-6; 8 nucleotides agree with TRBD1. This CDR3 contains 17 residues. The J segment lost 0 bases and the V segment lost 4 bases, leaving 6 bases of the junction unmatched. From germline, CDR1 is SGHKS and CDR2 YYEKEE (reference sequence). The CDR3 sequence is CASSRTGTVSGANVLTF. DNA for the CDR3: TGTGCCAGCAGCCGGACAGGGACGGTCTCTGGGGCCAACGTCCTGACTTTC.

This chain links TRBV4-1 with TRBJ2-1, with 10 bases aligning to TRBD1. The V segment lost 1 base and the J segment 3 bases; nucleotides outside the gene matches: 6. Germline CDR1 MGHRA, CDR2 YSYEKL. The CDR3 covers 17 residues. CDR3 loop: CASSQAPGTGDYNEQFF. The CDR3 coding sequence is TGCGCCAGCAGCCAAGCCCCCGGGACAGGGGACTACAATGAGCAGTTCTTC.

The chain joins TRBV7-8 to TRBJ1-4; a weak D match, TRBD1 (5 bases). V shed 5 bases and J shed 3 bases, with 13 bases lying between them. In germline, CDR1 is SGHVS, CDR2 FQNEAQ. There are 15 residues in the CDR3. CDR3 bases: TGTGCCAGCAGCCCCACCGGGGGTGCTAATGAAAAACTGTTTTTT. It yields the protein CASSPTGGANEKLFF.

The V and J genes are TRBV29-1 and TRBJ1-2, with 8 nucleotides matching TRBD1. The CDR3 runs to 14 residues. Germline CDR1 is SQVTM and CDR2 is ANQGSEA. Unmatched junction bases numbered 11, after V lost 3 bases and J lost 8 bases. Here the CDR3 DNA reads TGCAGCGTTGACAGGACAGGGATGTCTGACGGCTACACCTTC. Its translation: CSVDRTGMSDGYTF. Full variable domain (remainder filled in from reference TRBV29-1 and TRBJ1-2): SAVISQKPSRDICQRGTSLTIQCQVDSQVTMMFWYRQQPGQSLTLIATANQGSEATYESGFVIDKFPISRPNLTFSTLTVSNMSPEDSSIYLCSVDRTGMSDGYTFGSGTRLTVV.

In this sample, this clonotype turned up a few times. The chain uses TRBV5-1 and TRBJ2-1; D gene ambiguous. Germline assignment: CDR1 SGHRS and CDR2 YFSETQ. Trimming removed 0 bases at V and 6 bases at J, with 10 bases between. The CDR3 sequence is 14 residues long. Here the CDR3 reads CASSLVETLNEQFF. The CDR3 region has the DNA TGCGCCAGCAGCTTGGTAGAAACCCTCAATGAGCAGTTCTTC.

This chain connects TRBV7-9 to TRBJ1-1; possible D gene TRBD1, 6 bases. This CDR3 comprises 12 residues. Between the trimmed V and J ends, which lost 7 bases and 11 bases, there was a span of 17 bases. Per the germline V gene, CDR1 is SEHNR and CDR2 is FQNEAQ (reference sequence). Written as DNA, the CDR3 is TGTGCCAGCACACAGGGCCTGGGGTACGCTTTCTTT. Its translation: CASTQGLGYAFF.

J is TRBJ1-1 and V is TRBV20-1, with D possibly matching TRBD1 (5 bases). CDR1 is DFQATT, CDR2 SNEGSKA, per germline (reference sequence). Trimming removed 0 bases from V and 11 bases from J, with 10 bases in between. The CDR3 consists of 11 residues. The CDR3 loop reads CSAREGRGAFF. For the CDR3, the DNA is TGCAGTGCTAGAGAAGGGAGGGGCGCTTTCTTT.

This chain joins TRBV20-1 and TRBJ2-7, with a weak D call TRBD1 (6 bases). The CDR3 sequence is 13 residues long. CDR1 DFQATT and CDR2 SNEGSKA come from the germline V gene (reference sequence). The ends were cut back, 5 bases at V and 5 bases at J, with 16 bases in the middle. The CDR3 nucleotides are TGCAGTGCTCTACAGGGCTTTTCCCACGAGCAGTACTTC. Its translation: CSALQGFSHEQYF.

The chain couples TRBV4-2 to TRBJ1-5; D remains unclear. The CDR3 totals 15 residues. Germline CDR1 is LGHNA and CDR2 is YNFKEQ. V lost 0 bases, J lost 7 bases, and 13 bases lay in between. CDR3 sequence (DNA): TGTGCCAGCAGCCAAGATCAAGGGTTTGGGCAGCCCCAGCATTTT. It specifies CASSQDQGFGQPQHF.

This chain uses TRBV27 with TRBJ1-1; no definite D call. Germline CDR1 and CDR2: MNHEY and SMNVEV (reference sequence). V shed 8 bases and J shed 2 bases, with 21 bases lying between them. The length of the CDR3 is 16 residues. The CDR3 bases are TGTGCCAGCTCTTTAAGGAGGTCTGTGGGAAACACTGAAGCTTTCTTT. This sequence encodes CASSLRRSVGNTEAFF.

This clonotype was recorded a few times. CDR3 region: CASSLANRGLNGYTF. For the CDR3, the DNA is TGTGCCAGCAGCTTAGCTAACAGGGGGCTGAATGGCTACACCTTC. V usage is TRBV7-2 and J usage is TRBJ1-2, with 9 bases lining up with TRBD1. This CDR3 is built from 15 residues. Germline V CDR1 and CDR2: SGHTA, FQGNSA. With V trimmed by 0 bases and J by 6 bases, 5 bases remained unmatched.

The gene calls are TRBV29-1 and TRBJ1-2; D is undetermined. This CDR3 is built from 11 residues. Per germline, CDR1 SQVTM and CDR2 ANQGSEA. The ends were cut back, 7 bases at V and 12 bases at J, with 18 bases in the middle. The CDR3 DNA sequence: TGCAGCGCTCCCAGTAGGCCCGTCAACACCTTC. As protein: CSAPSRPVNTF.

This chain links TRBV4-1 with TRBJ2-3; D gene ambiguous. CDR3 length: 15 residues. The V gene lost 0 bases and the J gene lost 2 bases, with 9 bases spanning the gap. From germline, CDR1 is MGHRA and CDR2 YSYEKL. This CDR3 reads CASSQEQSYTDTQYF. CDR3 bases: TGCGCCAGCAGCCAAGAACAGAGCTACACAGATACGCAGTATTTT.

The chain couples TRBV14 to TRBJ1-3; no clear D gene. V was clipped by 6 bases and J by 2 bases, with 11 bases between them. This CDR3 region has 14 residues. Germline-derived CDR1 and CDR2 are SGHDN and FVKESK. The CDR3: CASRGDGAGNTIYF. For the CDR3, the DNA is TGTGCCAGCAGGGGCGACGGGGCTGGAAACACCATATATTTT. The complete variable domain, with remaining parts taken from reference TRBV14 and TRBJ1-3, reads EAGVTQFPSHSVIEKGQTVTLRCDPISGHDNLYWYRRVMGKEIKFLLHFVKESKQDESGMPNNRFLAERTGGTYSTLKVQPAELEDSGVYFCASRGDGAGNTIYFGEGSWLTVV.

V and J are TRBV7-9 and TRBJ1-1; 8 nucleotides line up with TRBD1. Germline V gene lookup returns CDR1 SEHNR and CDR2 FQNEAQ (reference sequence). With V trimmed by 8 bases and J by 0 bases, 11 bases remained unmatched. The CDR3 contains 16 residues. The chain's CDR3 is CASQRGRQGLNTEAFF. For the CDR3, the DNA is TGTGCCAGCCAAAGAGGCCGACAGGGGTTGAACACTGAAGCTTTCTTT.

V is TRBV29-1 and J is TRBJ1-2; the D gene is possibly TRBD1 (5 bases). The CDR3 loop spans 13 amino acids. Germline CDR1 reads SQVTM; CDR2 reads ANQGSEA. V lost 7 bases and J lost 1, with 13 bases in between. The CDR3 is CSGSPGLNYGYTF. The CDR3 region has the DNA TGCAGCGGTTCCCCGGGACTTAACTATGGCTACACCTTC. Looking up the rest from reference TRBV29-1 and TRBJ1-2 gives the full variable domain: SAVISQKPSRDICQRGTSLTIQCQVDSQVTMMFWYRQQPGQSLTLIATANQGSEATYESGFVIDKFPISRPNLTFSTLTVSNMSPEDSSIYLCSGSPGLNYGYTFGSGTRLTVV.

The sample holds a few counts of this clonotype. Here the CDR3 reads CARDTEAFF. As DNA, the CDR3 is TGTGCCAGGGACACTGAAGCTTTCTTT. V and J are TRBV21-1 and TRBJ1-1. TRBV21-1 is an annotated pseudogene. CDR3 length: 9 amino acids.

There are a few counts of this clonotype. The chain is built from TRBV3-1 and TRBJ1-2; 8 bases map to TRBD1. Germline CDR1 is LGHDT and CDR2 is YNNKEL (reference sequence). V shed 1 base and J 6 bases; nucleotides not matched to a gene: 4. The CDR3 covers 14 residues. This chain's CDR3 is CASSQGTTGDGYTF. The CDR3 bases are TGTGCCAGCAGCCAAGGGACGACAGGGGATGGCTACACCTTC.

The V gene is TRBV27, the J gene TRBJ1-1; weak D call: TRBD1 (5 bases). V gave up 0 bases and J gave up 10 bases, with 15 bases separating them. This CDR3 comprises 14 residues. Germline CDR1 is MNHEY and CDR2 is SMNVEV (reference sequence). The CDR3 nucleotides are TGTGCCAGCAGTTTATCAAGCAGGGTTAGGAGAGCTTTCTTT. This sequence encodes CASSLSSRVRRAFF.

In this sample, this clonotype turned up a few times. CDR3 bases: TGCAGCGTTAGGTCCTCAGGCGAGCAGTACTTC. Translation gives CSVRSSGEQYF. J is TRBJ2-4 and V is TRBV29-1, with D uncertain. The DNA end is a closer match to TRBJ2-7, so the J assignment may be wrong. In germline, CDR1 is SQVTM, CDR2 ANQGSEA. This CDR3 spans 11 amino acids.

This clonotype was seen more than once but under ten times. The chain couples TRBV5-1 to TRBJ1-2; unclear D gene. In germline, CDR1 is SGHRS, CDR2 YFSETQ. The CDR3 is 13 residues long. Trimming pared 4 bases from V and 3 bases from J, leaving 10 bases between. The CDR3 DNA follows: TGCGCCAGCAGCCCAGACATGGACTATGGCTACACCTTC. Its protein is CASSPDMDYGYTF. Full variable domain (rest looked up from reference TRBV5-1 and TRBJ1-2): KAGVTQTPRYLIKTRGQQVTLSCSPISGHRSVSWYQQTPGQGLQFLFEYFSETQRNKGNFPGRFSGRQFSNSRSEMNVSTLELGDSALYLCASSPDMDYGYTFGSGTRLTVV.